Listed below are T cell receptor beta chains from one sample, sequenced in a study of T cell responses to AZD1222 COVID-19 vaccine. The assay was immunoSEQ multiplex PCR, and TCRdb's table has in-frame clones only and misses some. The data contain under 150,000 clones, 90% to 95% of them singletons. Sequenced material: peripheral blood, taken on day 0 of AZD1222 vaccination. These receptors originate from an adult in good health. The CDR3 runs from the conserved cysteine through the conserved F or W. Each record gives: D gene, V gene, clone size, J gene, CDR3 protein, CDR3 DNA. A D gene is named only where the DNA matches it firmly. A row's size may be missing; if present it is once, few, many or a size class.

D: TRBD1; V: TRBV2; size: once; J: TRBJ1-6; CDR3: CASSAGQGALSSYNSPLHF; DNA: TGTGCCAGCAGTGCCGGACAGGGGGCCTTAAGCTCCTATAATTCACCCCTCCACTTT
D: NA; V: TRBV7-2; size: NA; J: TRBJ1-1; CDR3: CASSPGRGAFF; DNA: TGTGCCAGCAGCCCGGGTCGGGGAGCTTTCTTT
D: TRBD2; V: TRBV11-3; size: NA; J: TRBJ2-3; CDR3: CASSTSGVTDTQYF; DNA: TGTGCCAGCAGCACGAGCGGGGTCACAGATACGCAGTATTTT
D: NA; V: TRBV24-1; size: NA; J: TRBJ2-3; CDR3: CATSAVIRSKNTDTQYF; DNA: TGTGCCACCAGTGCCGTTATCCGATCGAAAAACACAGATACGCAGTATTTT
D: TRBD1; V: TRBV5-1; size: once; J: TRBJ2-7; CDR3: CASRRGQKDEQYF; DNA: TGCGCCAGCAGACGGGGACAGAAAGACGAGCAGTACTTC
D: NA; V: TRBV27; size: NA; J: TRBJ2-1; CDR3: CASSFGGTYNEQFF; DNA: TGTGCCAGCAGTTTTGGCGGGACGTACAATGAGCAGTTCTTC
D: TRBD1; V: TRBV18; size: NA; J: TRBJ1-4; CDR3: CASSPNGQGANEKLFF; DNA: TGTGCCAGCTCACCGAACGGACAGGGCGCTAATGAAAAACTGTTTTTT
D: NA; V: TRBV7-8; size: NA; J: TRBJ2-7; CDR3: CASSLRTAYEQYF; DNA: TGTGCCAGCAGCTTACGGACAGCCTACGAGCAGTACTTC
D: TRBD1; V: TRBV5-4; size: NA; J: TRBJ1-6; CDR3: CASSLAGTGNSPLHF; DNA: TGTGCCAGCAGCTTGGCCGGGACAGGGAACTCACCCCTCCACTTT
D: NA; V: TRBV6-6; size: NA; J: TRBJ2-7; CDR3: CASSPAGHAPGLDYEQYF; DNA: TGTGCCAGCAGTCCCGCAGGGCACGCTCCCGGGTTAGATTACGAGCAGTACTTC
D: NA; V: TRBV5-1; size: once; J: TRBJ2-5; CDR3: CASSLVGVRETQYF; DNA: TGCGCCAGCAGCTTGGTGGGGGTAAGGGAGACCCAGTACTTC
D: TRBD1; V: TRBV19; size: NA; J: TRBJ1-6; CDR3: CASSGTGFSPLHF; DNA: TGTGCCAGCTCCGGGACAGGGTTTTCACCCCTCCACTTT
D: TRBD2; V: TRBV27; size: NA; J: TRBJ2-7; CDR3: CASSLLAGNYEQYF; DNA: TGTGCCAGCAGTTTACTAGCGGGTAACTACGAGCAGTACTTC
D: TRBD2; V: TRBV7-7; size: NA; J: TRBJ2-3; CDR3: CASSLHRTSGGRSTDTQYF; DNA: TGTGCTAGCAGCCTCCACAGGACTAGCGGGGGCCGTAGCACAGATACGCAGTATTTT
D: TRBD2; V: TRBV29-1; size: once; J: TRBJ2-3; CDR3: CSVPPSTSGRTDTQYF; DNA: TGCAGCGTTCCCCCTTCGACTAGCGGGAGAACAGATACGCAGTATTTT
D: NA; V: TRBV5-1; size: NA; J: TRBJ2-2; CDR3: CASSLEIPGELFF; DNA: TGCGCCAGCAGCCTAGAGATACCCGGGGAGCTGTTTTTT
D: TRBD1; V: TRBV7-3; size: NA; J: TRBJ1-1; CDR3: CASSQTGRGTEAFF; DNA: TGTGCCAGCAGCCAGACAGGGAGAGGGACTGAAGCTTTCTTT
D: TRBD2; V: TRBV5-1; size: NA; J: TRBJ2-3; CDR3: CASSLTRLAGAQYF; DNA: TGCGCCAGCAGCTTAACTAGACTAGCAGGAGCGCAGTATTTT
D: TRBD1; V: TRBV18; size: NA; J: TRBJ1-3; CDR3: CASSTRDRYSGNTIYF; DNA: TGTGCCAGCTCAACCCGGGACAGATACTCTGGAAACACCATATATTTT
D: TRBD1; V: TRBV5-8; size: NA; J: TRBJ1-2; CDR3: CASSFQPPGQGGYGYTF; DNA: TGTGCCAGCAGCTTCCAGCCCCCGGGACAGGGGGGCTATGGCTACACCTTC